The 23 T cell receptor beta chains below come from one sample, sequenced in a study of cytomegalovirus exposure and HLA in healthy donors. 60 Vbeta and 13 Jbeta primers were used in PCR. Method: immunoSEQ multiplex PCR; TCRdb's copy keeps in-frame clones and lacks some. The data hold 140,000 to 150,000 clones, with 80% observed a single time. Material for sequencing was PBMCs. The receptors derive from a man aged 35 to 55 in good health and CMV-seronegative.

V and J are TRBV4-1 and TRBJ2-2; the match to TRBD2 covers 11 bases. Trimming cost V 4 bases and J 1 base; bases outside gene matches: 11. This CDR3 contains 19 residues. Germline loops: CDR1 MGHRA, CDR2 YSYEKL. CDR3 DNA sequence: TGCGCCAGCAGCCCCCTGGCAACTAGCGGGGGCTTGAACACCGGGGAGCTGTTTTTT. It specifies CASSPLATSGGLNTGELFF.

The CDR3 region is CASRTGAQETQYF. CDR3 DNA sequence: TGTGCCAGCAGAACAGGGGCCCAAGAGACCCAGTACTTC. The chain couples TRBV25-1 to TRBJ2-5; 7 bases line up with TRBD1. V was pared by 6 bases and J by 1 base, with 2 bases of the junction left unmatched. The CDR3 contains 13 residues. Per the germline V gene, CDR1 is MGHDK and CDR2 is SYGVNS.

The gene calls are TRBV6-6 and TRBJ2-2, with TRBD1 identical over 7 bases. There are 15 residues in the CDR3. V shed 5 bases, J shed 1 base, and the junction held 4 bases outside the gene matches. Germline V gene lookup returns CDR1 MNHNY and CDR2 SVGAGI (reference sequence). CDR3 sequence (DNA): TGTGCCAGCAGTAAGACAGGGCAGAACACCGGGGAGCTGTTTTTT. It codes for CASSKTGQNTGELFF.

For the CDR3, the DNA is TGTGCCAGCAGTTACTTCAGGGGGCCCTATGGCTACACCTTC. This sequence encodes CASSYFRGPYGYTF. The rearrangement links TRBV6-5 to TRBJ1-2, with 8 bases aligning to TRBD1. V trimming: 1 base; J trimming: 4 bases; junction bases outside the gene matches: 2. CDR1 is MNHEY and CDR2 is SVGAGI in the germline V gene. The CDR3 extends over 14 amino acids.

The J gene is TRBJ1-1, the V gene TRBV19; 10 bases fit TRBD1. J was trimmed by 4 bases and V by 7 bases; bases with no gene match: 9. Looked up from germline, CDR1 is LNHDA and CDR2 is SQIVND (reference sequence). The CDR3 spans 15 residues. CDR3 bases: TGTGCCAGTATTACGCCTGGGACAGGGGTCACTGAAGCTTTCTTT. Protein product: CASITPGTGVTEAFF.

This clone has more than one count but fewer than ten. The rearrangement uses TRBV5-6 and TRBJ2-3; TRBD2 aligns across 8 bases. The V segment lost 4 bases and the J segment 2 bases; nucleotides outside the gene matches: 6. The germline CDR1 and CDR2 sequences are SGHDT and YYEEEE. The CDR3 runs 15 residues. CDR3 in DNA: TGTGCCAGCAGCGGGGGTAGCGGGAACACAGATACGCAGTATTTT. This encodes CASSGGSGNTDTQYF.

The gene calls are TRBV7-6 and TRBJ2-1; no firm D call. CDR3 length: 15 residues. Germline lookup yields CDR1 SGHVS and CDR2 FNYEAQ. With 9 bases removed from V and 0 bases from J, the gap between germline ends came to 15 bases. In DNA form, the CDR3 reads TGTGCCAGTCTTCCGATCTCGAGCTCCTACAATGAGCAGTTCTTC. Protein sequence: CASLPISSSYNEQFF.

This clone is a singleton in its sample. The rearrangement uses TRBV9 and TRBJ1-4, with no clear D. The germline V and J ends were trimmed by 0 bases and 11 bases, with 17 bases remaining between them. Germline V gene lookup returns CDR1 SGDLS and CDR2 YYNGEE. CDR3 length equals 15 residues. CDR3 amino acids: CASSVGAGTPEKLFF. The CDR3 nucleotides read TGTGCCAGCAGCGTAGGGGCAGGAACCCCAGAGAAACTGTTTTTT.

The chain carries TRBV5-1 and TRBJ2-7; 7 bases align to TRBD1. The CDR3 contains 15 residues. Trimming at V came to 3 bases and at J to 0 bases, leaving 6 bases not matched to a gene. CDR1 and CDR2 from the germline V gene are SGHRS and YFSETQ. The CDR3 region has the DNA TGCGCCAGCAGCTCCGGGACAGCGAGCTCCTACGAGCAGTACTTC. It encodes CASSSGTASSYEQYF.

This clone was observed a single time. The rearrangement links TRBV5-1 to TRBJ2-2; D uncertain. The CDR3 is 15 residues long. Germline CDR1 is SGHRS and CDR2 is YFSETQ. V was trimmed by 4 bases and J by 2 bases, leaving 12 bases between them. CDR3 bases: TGCGCCAGCAGCCGAGACTCCGCCAACACCGGGGAGCTGTTTTTT. As protein: CASSRDSANTGELFF.

The CDR3, as DNA: TGTGCCAGCAGCGTCCCGGGACTAGCGGGGACTAGCACAGATACGCAGTATTTT. It yields the protein CASSVPGLAGTSTDTQYF. The genes are TRBV7-9 and TRBJ2-3, with 13 positions matching TRBD2. J gave up 0 bases and V 5 bases, and 8 bases lay outside the gene matches. The V gene's germline CDR1 is SEHNR and CDR2 FQNEAQ (reference sequence). This CDR3 is 18 amino acids long.

V is TRBV9 and J is TRBJ1-4; possibly TRBD1 for D (6 bases). Germline CDR1 SGDLS, CDR2 YYNGEE. V gave up 4 bases and J gave up 12 bases, with 16 bases separating them. The CDR3 runs 13 residues. The CDR3 sequence is CASSHPGGEELFF. In nucleotides, the CDR3 is TGTGCCAGCAGCCACCCGGGGGGCGAAGAACTGTTTTTT.

The rearrangement joins TRBV11-2 to TRBJ1-1; D unclear. V lost 0 bases to trimming and J lost 0 bases, with 8 bases between them. The CDR3 contains 15 residues. Germline values: CDR1 SGHAT, CDR2 FQNNGV. The CDR3 region is CASSLDTAMNTEAFF. In nucleotides, the CDR3 is TGTGCCAGCAGCTTAGACACAGCAATGAACACTGAAGCTTTCTTT.

V is TRBV30 and J is TRBJ1-1, with a weak D call TRBD1 (5 bases). V lost 0 bases, J lost 9 bases, and 17 bases lay in between. The CDR3 is made up of 14 amino acids. Per germline, CDR1 GTSNPN and CDR2 SVGIG (reference sequence). The CDR3 loop reads CAWSVDWDGGQAFF. CDR3 DNA sequence: TGTGCCTGGAGTGTCGATTGGGACGGAGGGCAAGCTTTCTTT.

A few counts support this clone. The V call is TRBV29-1, the J call TRBJ2-1; TRBD2 is a possible D gene (6 bases). This CDR3 comprises 15 residues. V was trimmed by 8 bases and J by 0 bases, leaving 17 bases between them. CDR1 and CDR2 from the germline V gene are SQVTM and ANQGSEA. CDR3: CSSGGVRSSYNEQFF. DNA for the CDR3: TGCAGCTCCGGGGGTGTTCGGAGCTCCTACAATGAGCAGTTCTTC.

The chain employs TRBV29-1 and TRBJ2-2; 7 bases are shared with TRBD1. Germline V gene data show CDR1 as SQVTM and CDR2 as ANQGSEA. Trimming removed 0 bases from V and 4 bases from J; junction bases left unmatched: 8. The CDR3 is 16 residues long. CDR3 in DNA: TGCAGCGTTGAAGATCTTGGGGACAGTCTCACCGGGGAGCTGTTTTTT. Translation gives CSVEDLGDSLTGELFF.

This chain joins TRBV29-1 and TRBJ1-2, with 7 bases identical to TRBD1. With V trimmed by 5 bases and J by 3 bases, 6 bases remained unmatched. Germline loops: CDR1 SQVTM, CDR2 ANQGSEA. The CDR3 length is 13 residues. The DNA for the CDR3 is TGCAGCGTTTTAGACAGGGTGGACTATGGCTACACCTTC. This translates into CSVLDRVDYGYTF.

V is TRBV30 and J is TRBJ2-5; TRBD2 agrees at 10 bases. CDR3 length equals 15 residues. Germline V gene data show CDR1 as GTSNPN and CDR2 as SVGIG (reference sequence). V trimming: 2 bases; J trimming: 5 bases; junction bases outside the gene matches: 8. CDR3 bases: TGTGCCTGGAGTTTGAGCGGGGGGGGTGGGGAGACCCAGTACTTC. Protein sequence: CAWSLSGGGGETQYF.

The chain uses TRBV11-2 and TRBJ2-1, with D perhaps TRBD1 (6 bases). The CDR3 is 14 amino acids. V lost 0 bases and J lost 8, with 11 bases in between. The germline CDR1 and CDR2 sequences are SGHAT and FQNNGV. DNA of the CDR3: TGTGCCAGCAGCTTAGATTCCAGGGGCGATGAGCAGTTCTTC. Translating it yields CASSLDSRGDEQFF.

This chain uses TRBV5-1 with TRBJ2-3; 9 bases match TRBD1. The ends lost 2 bases at V and 2 bases at J; junction bases unmatched: 12. The germline V gene has CDR1 SGHRS and CDR2 YFSETQ. The CDR3 length is 18 residues. The CDR3 region is CASSFASSGTGNTDTQYF. CDR3 DNA: TGCGCCAGCAGCTTCGCGTCATCCGGGACAGGGAACACAGATACGCAGTATTTT. The complete variable domain, with remaining parts taken from reference TRBV5-1 and TRBJ2-3, reads KAGVTQTPRYLIKTRGQQVTLSCSPISGHRSVSWYQQTPGQGLQFLFEYFSETQRNKGNFPGRFSGRQFSNSRSEMNVSTLELGDSALYLCASSFASSGTGNTDTQYFGPGTRLTVL.

The chain uses TRBV5-4 and TRBJ2-2; D remains ambiguous. Germline V CDR1 and CDR2: SGHNT, YYREEE (reference sequence). V lost 2 bases and J lost 7, with 6 bases in between. There are 12 residues in the CDR3. The CDR3 protein is CASSFVGGELFF. The CDR3 DNA follows: TGTGCCAGCAGCTTCGTCGGCGGGGAGCTGTTTTTT.

The chain combines TRBV27 with TRBJ2-5; D might be TRBD2 (7 bases). Trimming left V 11 bases short and J 3 bases short, with 19 bases between. Germline CDR1 MNHEY, CDR2 SMNVEV (reference sequence). This CDR3 has 14 amino acids. In DNA, the CDR3 is TGTGCCTCTAGCTGGGGGGGGCCTGAAGAGACCCAGTACTTC. Protein product: CASSWGGPEETQYF.

Written as DNA, the CDR3 is TGTGCCAGCAGCAAAGACACTCTCTATGGCTACACCTTC. Encoded protein: CASSKDTLYGYTF. The chain joins TRBV6-1 to TRBJ1-2; D ambiguous. There are 13 residues in the CDR3. The germline V and J ends were trimmed by 6 bases and 4 bases, with 12 bases remaining between them. CDR1 and CDR2 from the germline V gene are MNHNS and SASEGT.